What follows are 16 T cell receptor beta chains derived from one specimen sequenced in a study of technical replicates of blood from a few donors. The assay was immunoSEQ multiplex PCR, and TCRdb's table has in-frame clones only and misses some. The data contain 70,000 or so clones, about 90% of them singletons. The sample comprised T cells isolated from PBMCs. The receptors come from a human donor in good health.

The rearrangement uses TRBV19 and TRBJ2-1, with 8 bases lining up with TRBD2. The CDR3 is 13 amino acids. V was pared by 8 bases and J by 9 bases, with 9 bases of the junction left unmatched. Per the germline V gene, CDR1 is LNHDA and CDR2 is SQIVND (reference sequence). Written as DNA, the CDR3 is TGTGCCAGTTGTAGCGGGACTGGAGGTGAGCAGTTCTTC. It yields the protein CASCSGTGGEQFF.

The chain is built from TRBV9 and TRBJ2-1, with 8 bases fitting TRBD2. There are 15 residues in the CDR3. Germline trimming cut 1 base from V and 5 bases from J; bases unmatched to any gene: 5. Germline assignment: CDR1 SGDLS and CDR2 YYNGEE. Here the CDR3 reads CASSVSAGVHNEQFF. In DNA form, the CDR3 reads TGTGCCAGCAGCGTATCAGCGGGAGTACACAATGAGCAGTTCTTC.

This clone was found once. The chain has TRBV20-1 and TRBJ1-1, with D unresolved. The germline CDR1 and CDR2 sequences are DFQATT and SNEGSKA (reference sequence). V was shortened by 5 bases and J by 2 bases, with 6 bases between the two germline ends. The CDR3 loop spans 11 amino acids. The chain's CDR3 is CSARSNTEAFF. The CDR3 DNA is TGCAGTGCTCGGAGTAACACTGAAGCTTTCTTT.

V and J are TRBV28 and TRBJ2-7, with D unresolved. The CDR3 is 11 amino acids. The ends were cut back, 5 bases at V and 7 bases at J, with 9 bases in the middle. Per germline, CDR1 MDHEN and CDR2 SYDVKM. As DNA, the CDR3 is TGTGCCAGCAGTCCCCCCGGGGAGCAGTACTTC. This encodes CASSPPGEQYF. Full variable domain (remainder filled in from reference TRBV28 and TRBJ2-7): DVKVTQSSRYLVKRTGEKVFLECVQDMDHENMFWYRQDPGLGLRLIYFSYDVKMKEKGDIPEGYSVSREKKERFSLILESASTNQTSMYLCASSPPGEQYFGPGTRLTVT.

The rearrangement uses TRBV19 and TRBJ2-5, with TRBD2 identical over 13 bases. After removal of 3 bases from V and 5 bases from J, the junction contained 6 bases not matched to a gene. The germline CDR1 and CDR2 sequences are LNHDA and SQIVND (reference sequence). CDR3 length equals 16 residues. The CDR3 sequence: CASSMRTSGSVETQYF. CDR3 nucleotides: TGTGCCAGTAGTATGAGGACTAGCGGGAGTGTTGAGACCCAGTACTTC.

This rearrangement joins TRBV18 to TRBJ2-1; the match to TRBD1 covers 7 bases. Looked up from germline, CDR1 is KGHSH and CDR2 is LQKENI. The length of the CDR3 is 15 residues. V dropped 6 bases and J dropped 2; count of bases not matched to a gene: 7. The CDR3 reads CASSSTGIAYNEQFF. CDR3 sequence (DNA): TGTGCCAGCTCCTCGACAGGGATAGCCTACAATGAGCAGTTCTTC. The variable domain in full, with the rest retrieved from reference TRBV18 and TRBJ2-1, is NAGVMQNPRHLVRRRGQEARLRCSPMKGHSHVYWYRQLPEEGLKFMVYLQKENIIDESGMPKERFSAEFPKEGPSILRIQQVVRGDSAAYFCASSSTGIAYNEQFFGPGTRLTVL.

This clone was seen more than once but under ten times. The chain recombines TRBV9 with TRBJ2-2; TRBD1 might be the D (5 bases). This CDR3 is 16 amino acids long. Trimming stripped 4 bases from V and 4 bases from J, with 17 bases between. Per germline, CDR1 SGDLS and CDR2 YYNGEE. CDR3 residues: CASSYDSVAGTGELFF. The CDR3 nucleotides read TGTGCCAGCAGCTACGACAGTGTCGCTGGCACCGGGGAGCTGTTTTTT. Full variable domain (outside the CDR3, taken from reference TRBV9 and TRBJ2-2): DSGVTQTPKHLITATGQRVTLRCSPRSGDLSVYWYQQSLDQGLQFLIQYYNGEERAKGNILERFSAQQFPDLHSELNLSSLELGDSALYFCASSYDSVAGTGELFFGEGSRLTVL.

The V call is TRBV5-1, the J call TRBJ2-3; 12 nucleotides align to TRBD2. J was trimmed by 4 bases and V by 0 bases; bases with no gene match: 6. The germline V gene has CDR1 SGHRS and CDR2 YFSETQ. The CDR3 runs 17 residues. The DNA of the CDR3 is TGCGCCAGCAGCTTGGGGCTAGCGGGAGGGCAATCAGATACGCAGTATTTT. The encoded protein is CASSLGLAGGQSDTQYF.

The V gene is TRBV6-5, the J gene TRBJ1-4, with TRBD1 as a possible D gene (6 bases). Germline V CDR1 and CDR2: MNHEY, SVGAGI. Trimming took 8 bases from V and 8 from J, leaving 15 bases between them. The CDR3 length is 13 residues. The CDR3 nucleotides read TGTGCCAGCGGGGGCGGAGGAACCGAAAAACTGTTTTTT. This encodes CASGGGGTEKLFF.

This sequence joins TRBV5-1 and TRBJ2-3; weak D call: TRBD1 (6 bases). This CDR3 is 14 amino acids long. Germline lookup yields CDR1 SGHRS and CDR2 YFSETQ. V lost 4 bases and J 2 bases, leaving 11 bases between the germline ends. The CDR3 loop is CASSQGQFTDTQYF. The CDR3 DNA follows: TGCGCCAGCAGCCAAGGACAGTTCACAGATACGCAGTATTTT. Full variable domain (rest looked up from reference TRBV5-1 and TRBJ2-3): KAGVTQTPRYLIKTRGQQVTLSCSPISGHRSVSWYQQTPGQGLQFLFEYFSETQRNKGNFPGRFSGRQFSNSRSEMNVSTLELGDSALYLCASSQGQFTDTQYFGPGTRLTVL.

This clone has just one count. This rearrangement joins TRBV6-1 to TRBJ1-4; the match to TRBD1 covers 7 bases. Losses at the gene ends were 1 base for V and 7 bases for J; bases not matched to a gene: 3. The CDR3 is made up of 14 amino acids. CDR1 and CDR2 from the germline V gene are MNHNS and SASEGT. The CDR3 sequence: CASSEEQGSEKLFF. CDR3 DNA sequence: TGTGCCAGCAGTGAAGAACAGGGGAGTGAAAAACTGTTTTTT.

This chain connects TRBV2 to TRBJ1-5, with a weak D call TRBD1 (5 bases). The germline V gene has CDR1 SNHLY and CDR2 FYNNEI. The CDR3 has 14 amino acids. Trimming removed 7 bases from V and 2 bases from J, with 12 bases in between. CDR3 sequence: CASNGGLRNQPQHF. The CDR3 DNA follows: TGTGCCAGCAATGGGGGGTTACGCAATCAGCCCCAGCATTTT.

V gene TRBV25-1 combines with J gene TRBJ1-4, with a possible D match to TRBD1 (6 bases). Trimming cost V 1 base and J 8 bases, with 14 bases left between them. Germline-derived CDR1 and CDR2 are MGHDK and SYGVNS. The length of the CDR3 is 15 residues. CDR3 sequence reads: CASSEWGQLDEKLFF. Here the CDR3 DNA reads TGTGCCAGCAGTGAATGGGGGCAACTAGACGAAAAACTGTTTTTT.

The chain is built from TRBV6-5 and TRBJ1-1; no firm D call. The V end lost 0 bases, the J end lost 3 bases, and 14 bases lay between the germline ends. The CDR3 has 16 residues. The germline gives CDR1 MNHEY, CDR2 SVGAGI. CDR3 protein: CASSYSGPGLDTEAFF. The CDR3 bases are TGTGCCAGCAGTTACTCTGGGCCGGGGTTAGACACTGAAGCTTTCTTT.

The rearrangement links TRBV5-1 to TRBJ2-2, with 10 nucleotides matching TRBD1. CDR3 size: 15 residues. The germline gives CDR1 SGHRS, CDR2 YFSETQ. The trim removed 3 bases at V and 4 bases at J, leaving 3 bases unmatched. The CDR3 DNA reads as TGCGCCAGCAGCTCCGGGACAGGGGTCACCGGGGAGCTGTTTTTT. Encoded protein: CASSSGTGVTGELFF. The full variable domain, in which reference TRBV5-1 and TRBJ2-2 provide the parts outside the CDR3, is KAGVTQTPRYLIKTRGQQVTLSCSPISGHRSVSWYQQTPGQGLQFLFEYFSETQRNKGNFPGRFSGRQFSNSRSEMNVSTLELGDSALYLCASSSGTGVTGELFFGEGSRLTVL.

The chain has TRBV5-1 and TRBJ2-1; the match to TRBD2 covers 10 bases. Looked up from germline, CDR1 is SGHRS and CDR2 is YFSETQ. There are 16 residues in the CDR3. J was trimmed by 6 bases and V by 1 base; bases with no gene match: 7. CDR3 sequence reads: CASSLRPSGSLNEQFF. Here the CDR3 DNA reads TGCGCCAGCAGCTTGAGGCCTAGCGGGAGTCTCAATGAGCAGTTCTTC.